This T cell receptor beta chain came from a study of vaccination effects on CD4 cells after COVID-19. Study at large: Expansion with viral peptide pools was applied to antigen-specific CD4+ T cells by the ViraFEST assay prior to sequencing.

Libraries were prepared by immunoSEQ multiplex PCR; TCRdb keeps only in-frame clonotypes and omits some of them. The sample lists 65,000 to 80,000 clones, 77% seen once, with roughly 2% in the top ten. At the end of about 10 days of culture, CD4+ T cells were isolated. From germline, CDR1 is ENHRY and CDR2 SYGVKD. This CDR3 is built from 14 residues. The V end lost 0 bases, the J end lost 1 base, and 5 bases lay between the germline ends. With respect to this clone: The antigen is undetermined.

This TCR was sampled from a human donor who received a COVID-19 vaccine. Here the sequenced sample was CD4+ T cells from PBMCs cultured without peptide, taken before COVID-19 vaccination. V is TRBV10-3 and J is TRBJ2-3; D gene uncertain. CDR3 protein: CAISESLGTDTQYF. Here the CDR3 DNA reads TGTGCCATCAGTGAGTCTCTAGGCACAGATACGCAGTATTTT.